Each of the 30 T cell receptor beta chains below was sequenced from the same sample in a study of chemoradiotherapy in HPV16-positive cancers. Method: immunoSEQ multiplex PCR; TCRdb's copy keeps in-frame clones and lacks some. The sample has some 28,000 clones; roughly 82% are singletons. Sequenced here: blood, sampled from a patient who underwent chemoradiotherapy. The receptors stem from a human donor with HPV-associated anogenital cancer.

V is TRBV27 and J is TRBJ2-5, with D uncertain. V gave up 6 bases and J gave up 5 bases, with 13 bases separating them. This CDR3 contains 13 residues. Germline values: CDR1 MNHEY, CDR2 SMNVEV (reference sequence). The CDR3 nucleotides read TGTGCCAGCAGCCCCTACTTGGGGGAGACCCAGTACTTC. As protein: CASSPYLGETQYF.

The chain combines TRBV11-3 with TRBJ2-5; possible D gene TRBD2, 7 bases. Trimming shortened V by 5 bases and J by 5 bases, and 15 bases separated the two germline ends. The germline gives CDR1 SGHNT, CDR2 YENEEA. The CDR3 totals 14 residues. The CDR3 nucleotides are TGTGCCAGCAGCCCGGGGGGCAGGGGTGAGACCCAGTACTTC. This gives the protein CASSPGGRGETQYF.

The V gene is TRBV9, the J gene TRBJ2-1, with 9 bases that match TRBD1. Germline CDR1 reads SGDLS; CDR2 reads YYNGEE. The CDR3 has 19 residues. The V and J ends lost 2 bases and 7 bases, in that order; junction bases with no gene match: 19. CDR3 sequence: CASSVPGQGLFSAKNEQFF. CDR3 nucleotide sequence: TGTGCCAGCAGCGTCCCGGGACAGGGTCTGTTCTCGGCTAAAAATGAGCAGTTCTTC. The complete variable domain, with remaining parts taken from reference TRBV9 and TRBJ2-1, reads DSGVTQTPKHLITATGQRVTLRCSPRSGDLSVYWYQQSLDQGLQFLIQYYNGEERAKGNILERFSAQQFPDLHSELNLSSLELGDSALYFCASSVPGQGLFSAKNEQFFGPGTRLTVL.

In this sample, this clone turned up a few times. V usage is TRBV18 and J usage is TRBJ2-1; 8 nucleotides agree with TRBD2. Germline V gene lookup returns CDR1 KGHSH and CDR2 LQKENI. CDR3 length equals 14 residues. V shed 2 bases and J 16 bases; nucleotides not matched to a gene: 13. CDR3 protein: CASSPSSSGTSVFF. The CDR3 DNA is TGTGCCAGCTCACCATCTTCCTCCGGGACTAGTGTCTTCTTC.

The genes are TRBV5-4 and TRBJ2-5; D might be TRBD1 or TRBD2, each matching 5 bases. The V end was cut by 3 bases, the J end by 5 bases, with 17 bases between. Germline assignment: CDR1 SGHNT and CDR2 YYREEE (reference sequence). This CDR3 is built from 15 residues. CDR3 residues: CASSSPGTRAETQYF. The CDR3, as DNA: TGTGCCAGCAGCTCGCCCGGGACCCGGGCGGAGACCCAGTACTTC.

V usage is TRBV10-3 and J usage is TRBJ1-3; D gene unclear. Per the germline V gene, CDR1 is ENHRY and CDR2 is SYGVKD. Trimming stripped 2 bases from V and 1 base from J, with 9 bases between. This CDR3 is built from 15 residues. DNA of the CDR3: TGTGCCATCAGTGAGGAGCCTTTTTCTGGAAACACCATATATTTT. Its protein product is CAISEEPFSGNTIYF.

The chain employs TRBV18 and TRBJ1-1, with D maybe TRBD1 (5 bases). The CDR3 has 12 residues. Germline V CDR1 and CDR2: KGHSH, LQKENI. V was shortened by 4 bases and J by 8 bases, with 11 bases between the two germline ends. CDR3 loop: CASSRQQPEAFF. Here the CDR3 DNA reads TGTGCCAGCTCACGACAGCAGCCCGAAGCTTTCTTT.

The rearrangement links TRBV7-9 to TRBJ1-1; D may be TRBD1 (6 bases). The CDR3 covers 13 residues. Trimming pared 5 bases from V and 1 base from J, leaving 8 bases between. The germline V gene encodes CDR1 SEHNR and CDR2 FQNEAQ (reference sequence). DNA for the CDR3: TGTGCCAGCAGCGGACAGAAGAACACTGAAGCTTTCTTT. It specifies CASSGQKNTEAFF.

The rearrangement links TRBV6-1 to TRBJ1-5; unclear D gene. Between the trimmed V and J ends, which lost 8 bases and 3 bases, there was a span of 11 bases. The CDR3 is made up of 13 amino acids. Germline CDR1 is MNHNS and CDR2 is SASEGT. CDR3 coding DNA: TGTGCCAGCCTCCGGACGAACAATCAGCCCCAGCATTTT. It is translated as CASLRTNNQPQHF.

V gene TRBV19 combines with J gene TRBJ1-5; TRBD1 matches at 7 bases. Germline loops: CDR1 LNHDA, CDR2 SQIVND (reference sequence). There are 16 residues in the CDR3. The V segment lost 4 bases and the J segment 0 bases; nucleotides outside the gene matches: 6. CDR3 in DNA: TGTGCCAGTAGTAGGGGACAGTCAAATAGCAATCAGCCCCAGCATTTT. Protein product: CASSRGQSNSNQPQHF. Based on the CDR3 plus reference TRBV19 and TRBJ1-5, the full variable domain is DGGITQSPKYLFRKEGQNVTLSCEQNLNHDAMYWYRQDPGQGLRLIYYSQIVNDFQKGDIAEGYSVSREKKESFPLTVTSAQKNPTAFYLCASSRGQSNSNQPQHFGDGTRLSIL.

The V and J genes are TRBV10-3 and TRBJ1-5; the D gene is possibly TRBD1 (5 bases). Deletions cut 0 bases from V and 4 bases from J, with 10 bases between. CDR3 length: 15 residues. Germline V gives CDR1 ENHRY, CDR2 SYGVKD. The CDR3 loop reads CAISESGVSNQPQHF. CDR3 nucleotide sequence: TGTGCCATCAGTGAGTCGGGGGTAAGTAATCAGCCCCAGCATTTT.

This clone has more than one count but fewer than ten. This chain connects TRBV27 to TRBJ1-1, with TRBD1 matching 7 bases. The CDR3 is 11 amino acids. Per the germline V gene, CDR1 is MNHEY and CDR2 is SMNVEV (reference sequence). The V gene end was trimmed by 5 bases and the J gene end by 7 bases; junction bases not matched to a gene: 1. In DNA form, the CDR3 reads TGTGCCAGCAGTCGGGACAGTGAAGCTTTCTTT. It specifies CASSRDSEAFF.

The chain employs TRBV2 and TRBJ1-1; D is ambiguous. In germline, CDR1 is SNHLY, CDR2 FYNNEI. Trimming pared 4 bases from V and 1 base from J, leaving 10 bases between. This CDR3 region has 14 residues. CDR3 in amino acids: CASSALGSNTEAFF. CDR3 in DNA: TGTGCCAGCAGTGCGCTGGGTTCGAACACTGAAGCTTTCTTT. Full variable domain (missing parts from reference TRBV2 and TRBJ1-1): EPEVTQTPSHQVTQMGQEVILRCVPISNHLYFYWYRQILGQKVEFLVSFYNNEISEKSEIFDDQFSVERPDGSNFTLKIRSTKLEDSAMYFCASSALGSNTEAFFGQGTRLTVV.

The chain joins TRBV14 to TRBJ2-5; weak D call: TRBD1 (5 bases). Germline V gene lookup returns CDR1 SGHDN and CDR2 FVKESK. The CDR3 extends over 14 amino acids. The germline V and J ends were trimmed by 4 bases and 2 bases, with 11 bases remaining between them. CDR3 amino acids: CASSPRQYQETQYF. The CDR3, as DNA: TGTGCCAGCAGCCCGAGACAGTATCAAGAGACCCAGTACTTC. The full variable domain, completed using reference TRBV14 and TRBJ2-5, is EAGVTQFPSHSVIEKGQTVTLRCDPISGHDNLYWYRRVMGKEIKFLLHFVKESKQDESGMPNNRFLAERTGGTYSTLKVQPAELEDSGVYFCASSPRQYQETQYFGPGTRLLVL.

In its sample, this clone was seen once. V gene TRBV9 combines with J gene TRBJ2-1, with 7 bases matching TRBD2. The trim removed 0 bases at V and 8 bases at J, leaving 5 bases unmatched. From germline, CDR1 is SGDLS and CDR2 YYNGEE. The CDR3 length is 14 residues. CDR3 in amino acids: CASSVGTGGYEQFF. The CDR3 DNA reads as TGTGCCAGCAGCGTAGGTACGGGGGGTTATGAGCAGTTCTTC.

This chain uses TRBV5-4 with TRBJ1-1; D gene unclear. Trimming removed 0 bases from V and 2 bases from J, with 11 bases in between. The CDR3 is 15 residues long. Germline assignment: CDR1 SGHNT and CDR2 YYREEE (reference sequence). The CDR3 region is CASSLAQKANTEAFF. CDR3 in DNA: TGTGCCAGCAGCTTGGCACAGAAAGCCAACACTGAAGCTTTCTTT.

The CDR3 is CSVAEDEQFF. The CDR3 DNA follows: TGCAGCGTTGCAGAGGATGAGCAGTTCTTC. The J gene is TRBJ2-1, the V gene TRBV29-1; no clear D. The CDR3 is 10 amino acids. V was pared by 4 bases and J by 8 bases, with 6 bases between. Germline V CDR1 and CDR2: SQVTM, ANQGSEA.

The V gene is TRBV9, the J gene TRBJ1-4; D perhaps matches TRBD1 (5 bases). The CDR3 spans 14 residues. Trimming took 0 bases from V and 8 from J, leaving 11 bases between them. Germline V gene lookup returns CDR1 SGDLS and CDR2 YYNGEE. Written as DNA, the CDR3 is TGTGCCAGCAGCGTAGCAGGAGAGGGGGAAAAACTGTTTTTT. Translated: CASSVAGEGEKLFF.

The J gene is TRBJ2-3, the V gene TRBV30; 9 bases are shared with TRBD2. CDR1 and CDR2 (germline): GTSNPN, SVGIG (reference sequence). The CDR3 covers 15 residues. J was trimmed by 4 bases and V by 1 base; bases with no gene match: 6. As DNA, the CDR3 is TGTGCCTGGAGTGGAGCGGGGGGTGTGTCAGATACGCAGTATTTT. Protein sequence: CAWSGAGGVSDTQYF.

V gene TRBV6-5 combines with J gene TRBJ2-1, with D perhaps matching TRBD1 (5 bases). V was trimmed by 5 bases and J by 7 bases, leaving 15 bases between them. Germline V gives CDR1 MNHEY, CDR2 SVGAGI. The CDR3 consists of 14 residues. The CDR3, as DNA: TGTGCCAGCAGTCCATCCCGGACAAGAAATGAGCAGTTCTTC. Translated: CASSPSRTRNEQFF.

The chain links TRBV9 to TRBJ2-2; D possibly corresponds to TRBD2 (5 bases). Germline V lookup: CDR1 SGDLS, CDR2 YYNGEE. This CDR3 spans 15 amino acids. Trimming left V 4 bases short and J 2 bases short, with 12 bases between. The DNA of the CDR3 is TGTGCCAGCAGCCCGGGAAGGTCCAACACCGGGGAGCTGTTTTTT. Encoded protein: CASSPGRSNTGELFF.

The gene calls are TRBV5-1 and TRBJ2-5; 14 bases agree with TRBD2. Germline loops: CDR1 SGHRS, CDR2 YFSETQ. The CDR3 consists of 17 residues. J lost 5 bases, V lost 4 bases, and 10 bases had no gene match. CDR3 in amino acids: CASSPGTSGGSGETQYF. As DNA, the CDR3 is TGCGCCAGCAGCCCCGGGACTAGCGGGGGTAGTGGGGAGACCCAGTACTTC.

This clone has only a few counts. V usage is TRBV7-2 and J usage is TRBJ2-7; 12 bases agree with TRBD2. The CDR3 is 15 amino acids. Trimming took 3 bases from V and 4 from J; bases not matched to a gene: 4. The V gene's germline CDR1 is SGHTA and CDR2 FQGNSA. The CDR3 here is CASSLSLAGGYEQYF. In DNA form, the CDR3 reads TGTGCCAGCAGCTTGAGTCTAGCGGGGGGGTACGAGCAGTACTTC.

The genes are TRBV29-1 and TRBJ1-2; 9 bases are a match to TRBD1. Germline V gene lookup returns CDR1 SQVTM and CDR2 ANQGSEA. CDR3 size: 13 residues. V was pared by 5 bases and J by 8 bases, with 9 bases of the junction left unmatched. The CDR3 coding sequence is TGCAGCGTTTACCTGGACAGGGGAGAGGGCTACACCTTC. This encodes CSVYLDRGEGYTF.

CDR3: CAWSVHTAGNTIYF. CDR3 in DNA: TGTGCCTGGAGTGTACACACGGCTGGAAACACCATATATTTT. The chain combines TRBV30 with TRBJ1-3; the D is unclear. The CDR3 covers 14 residues. Germline values: CDR1 GTSNPN, CDR2 SVGIG (reference sequence). V gave up 0 bases and J gave up 2 bases, with 8 bases separating them.

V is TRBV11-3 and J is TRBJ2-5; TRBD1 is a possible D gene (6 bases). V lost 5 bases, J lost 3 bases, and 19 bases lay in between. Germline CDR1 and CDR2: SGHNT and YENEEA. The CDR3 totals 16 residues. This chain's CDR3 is CASSPGGRGFEETQYF. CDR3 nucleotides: TGTGCCAGCAGCCCCGGTGGCAGGGGATTCGAAGAGACCCAGTACTTC.

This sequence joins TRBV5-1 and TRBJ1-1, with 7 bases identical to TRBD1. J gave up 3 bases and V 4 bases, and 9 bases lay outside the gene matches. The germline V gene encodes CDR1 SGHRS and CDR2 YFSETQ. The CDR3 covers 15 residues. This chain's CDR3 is CASSSLGGGYTEAFF. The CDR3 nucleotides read TGCGCCAGCAGCAGCTTAGGGGGCGGATACACTGAAGCTTTCTTT.

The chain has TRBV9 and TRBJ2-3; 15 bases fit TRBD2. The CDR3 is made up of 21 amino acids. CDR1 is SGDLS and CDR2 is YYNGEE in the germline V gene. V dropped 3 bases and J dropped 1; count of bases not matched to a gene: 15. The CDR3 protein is CASSEQPRGLAGGRGTDTQYF. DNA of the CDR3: TGTGCCAGCAGCGAACAACCCCGAGGACTAGCGGGGGGGCGGGGCACAGATACGCAGTATTTT. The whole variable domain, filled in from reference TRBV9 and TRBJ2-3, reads DSGVTQTPKHLITATGQRVTLRCSPRSGDLSVYWYQQSLDQGLQFLIQYYNGEERAKGNILERFSAQQFPDLHSELNLSSLELGDSALYFCASSEQPRGLAGGRGTDTQYFGPGTRLTVL.

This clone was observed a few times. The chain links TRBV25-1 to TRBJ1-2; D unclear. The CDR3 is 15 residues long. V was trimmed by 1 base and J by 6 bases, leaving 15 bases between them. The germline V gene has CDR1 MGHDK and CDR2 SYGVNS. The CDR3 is CASSESVRQVHGYTF. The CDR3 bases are TGTGCCAGCAGTGAATCTGTTCGGCAGGTGCATGGCTACACCTTC.

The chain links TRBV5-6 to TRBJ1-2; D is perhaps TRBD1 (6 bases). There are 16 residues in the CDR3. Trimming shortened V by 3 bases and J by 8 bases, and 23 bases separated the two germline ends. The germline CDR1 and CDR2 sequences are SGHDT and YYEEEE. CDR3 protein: CASSYRDRPTSPGYTF. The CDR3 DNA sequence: TGTGCCAGCAGCTACAGAGACAGGCCAACTTCCCCCGGCTACACCTTC.